This TCR beta chain is from a study of identical twins. The CDR3 length is 14 residues. Trimming took 7 bases from V and 4 from J, leaving 15 bases between them. Germline V gene data show CDR1 as ENHRY and CDR2 as SYGVKD. TCRdb used MiXCR to reprocess the 5' RACE reads, holding one entry per CDR3 protein. The sample contains 600,000 to 800,000 distinct CDR3 sequences, over 20% of which appear only once. The same sample was also studied in work on T cells expressing NK-cell markers. That report adds: No clear determination of HCMV specificity was made for expanded NKG2C+ T cell clones.

Input material: PBMCs. This clonotype originated in a woman younger than 30 in good health. The gene calls are TRBV10-3 and TRBJ2-3; tentatively, D is TRBD1 or TRBD2 (6 bases each). The CDR3 sequence is CAIKGGTEPDTQYF. Here the CDR3 DNA reads TGTGCCATCAAAGGGGGGACGGAACCAGATACGCAGTATTTT.